This TCR beta chain was captured in a study of blood T cell repertoires in COVID-19. Study at large: Sample material is recorded as cDNA or gDNA derived from T cells, B-cell-depleted T cells, or PBMCs.

Participants were aged about 18 to 90 years, lived in over 20 US areas, and enrolled virtually. In assigning cohorts, the study relied on participant-reported clinical history. In the original analysis: For nucleated cells, counts were estimated from reference gene primer amplification. Method: immunoSEQ multiplex PCR; TCRdb's copy keeps in-frame clones and lacks some. That table is the source of V, J and clone size, and D and trimming were worked out from the DNA. The sample lists over 200,000 clones, 87% occurring once. The CDR3 loop spans 15 amino acids. Germline V gene sequence: CDR1 LGHNA, CDR2 YNFKEQ. V was clipped by 4 bases and J by 5 bases, with 18 bases between them.

This sequence originates from a man in his late teens or twenties with acute COVID-19. The sample comprised PBMCs or T cells enriched from blood (not recorded which). This chain connects TRBV4-2 to TRBJ2-7; tentative D call: TRBD2 (6 bases). CDR3 bases: TGTGCCAGCAGCCGGGCGGAGGGAGAATCCGACGAGCAGTACTTC. Translation: CASSRAEGESDEQYF.